This T cell receptor (beta chain) was profiled in a study of beta chain features in type 1 diabetes. Background on the study: Age and gender were similar between patients and healthy donors, as were cell yields. General observations from the study: Naive, central memory and Treg TCRB repertoires appeared more alike in patients than in healthy donors.

The sample holds many counts of this clone. The antigen remains unidentified. As every portion of the isolated RNA was reverse transcribed, the sequencing read expressed TCRB transcripts. The repertoire was sequenced with immunoSEQ multiplex PCR; TCRdb's copy has only in-frame clones and lacks some. The sample contains some 270,000 clones, 7.5% to 9.5% of which appear only once. Trimming removed 8 bases from V and 11 bases from J, with 19 bases in between. From germline, CDR1 is ENHRY and CDR2 SYGVKD. The CDR3 has 13 amino acids. A heparinised blood draw that averaged about 100 mL was obtained once from each donor. Sorted populations were all over 95% pure.

The V gene is TRBV10-3, the J gene TRBJ1-5; possibly TRBD1 for D (6 bases). The sequencing sample was made of central memory CD4+ T cells from blood. The origin of this receptor is a woman younger than 35 in good health. In DNA, the CDR3 is TGTGCCATCGGGGACACCCTGGTAGAGGCCCAGCATTTT. Translation gives CAIGDTLVEAQHF.